This T cell receptor (beta chain) was identified during a study of beta chain features in type 1 diabetes. On the study more broadly: The study examined about 110,000,000 sorted cells across all samples. Regarding the study as a whole: Still unanswered here is whether HLA type influences TCRB rearrangement. When Type 1 diabetes patients were examined, their TCRB CDR3s proved moderately but significantly shorter in all four CD4+ subsets.

Germline CDR1 reads SQVTM; CDR2 reads ANQGSEA. CDR3 size: 14 residues. The V and J ends lost 3 bases and 5 bases, in that order; junction bases with no gene match: 7. This clone was counted many times. Its specificity is not known. The study reverse transcribed the entire isolated RNA, so it sequenced expressed TCRB transcripts. Sequenced by immunoSEQ multiplex PCR; TCRdb stores in-frame clones only, minus some. Altogether roughly 140,000 clones are present, 10% being singletons, with the ten largest covering approximately 0.5%. The J gene is TRBJ2-7, the V gene TRBV29-1, with 10 positions matching TRBD2. Sequencing used central memory CD4+ T cells from blood. This receptor was identified in a man aged 25 to 45 with type 1 diabetes. DNA for the CDR3: TGCAGCGTTGACTCTGCTAGCGGGAGCCACGAGCAGTACTTC. Its translation: CSVDSASGSHEQYF.